This passage covers 21 T cell receptor beta chains from one sample sequenced in a study of blood T cell repertoires in COVID-19. Clones were sequenced by immunoSEQ multiplex PCR, and TCRdb holds only the in-frame ones, with some missing. This sample carries around 250,000 clones, 80% to 90% of them seen once, and the ten largest clones take approximately 4.1%. Sequences were obtained from PBMCs or T cells enriched from blood (not recorded which). The receptors originated from a woman in her twenties or thirties who had recovered from COVID-19.

V usage is TRBV18 and J usage is TRBJ1-2; 7 bases agree with TRBD1. V dropped 3 bases and J dropped 1; count of bases not matched to a gene: 5. The CDR3 extends over 15 amino acids. Germline CDR1 and CDR2: KGHSH and LQKENI. The DNA for the CDR3 is TGTGCCAGCTCACCGGACAGGCGCGGTAACTATGGCTACACCTTC. This sequence encodes CASSPDRRGNYGYTF.

CDR3 region: CASRRTTETQYF. The CDR3 nucleotides read TGTGCCAGCAGAAGGACAACTGAGACCCAGTACTTC. This chain joins TRBV12-3 or TRBV12-4 and TRBJ2-5; D is possibly TRBD1 (5 bases). Trimming left V 6 bases short and J 5 bases short, with 10 bases between. The CDR3 length is 12 residues.

This clone was recorded many times. The chain has TRBV7-2 and TRBJ2-7, with D possibly matching TRBD1 (8 bases). Per the germline V gene, CDR1 is SGHTA and CDR2 is FQGNSA. This CDR3 has 14 amino acids. With 5 bases removed from V and 6 bases from J, the gap between germline ends came to 17 bases. CDR3 DNA sequence: TGTGCCAGCAGCGCCTTACAGGGGGGGCCCGAGCAGTACTTC. Residues: CASSALQGGPEQYF.

The chain employs TRBV6-5 and TRBJ2-3; 7 bases map to TRBD2. The CDR3 sequence is 13 residues long. Germline V gene lookup returns CDR1 MNHEY and CDR2 SVGAGI. Trimming cost V 6 bases and J 10 bases; bases outside gene matches: 10. The DNA of the CDR3 is TGTGCCAGCAGGAGGCCGGGGGGTGACTCGCAGTATTTT. Its translation: CASRRPGGDSQYF.

CDR3: CASSQDGLSSNYGYTF. Here the CDR3 DNA reads TGCGCCAGCAGCCAAGACGGTCTCTCATCTAACTATGGCTACACCTTC. V usage is TRBV4-3 and J usage is TRBJ1-2, with D hard to call. V was clipped by 0 bases and J by 0 bases, with 11 bases between them. Germline CDR1 LGHNA, CDR2 YSLEER. CDR3 size: 16 residues.

The J gene is TRBJ2-1, the V gene TRBV9; TRBD2 matches 9 bases. The germline V gene has CDR1 SGDLS and CDR2 YYNGEE. This CDR3 is built from 15 residues. J gave up 6 bases and V 3 bases, and 7 bases lay outside the gene matches. The CDR3 DNA reads as TGTGCCAGCAGCGCGCTAGCGGGGACAAGCAATGAGCAGTTCTTC. Protein product: CASSALAGTSNEQFF.

This chain joins TRBV2 and TRBJ1-1, with D perhaps matching TRBD1 (6 bases). Germline CDR1 reads SNHLY; CDR2 reads FYNNEI. The length of the CDR3 is 15 residues. V lost 2 bases, J lost 7 bases, and 17 bases lay in between. CDR3 region: CASSEMTGRSHEAFF. In DNA form, the CDR3 reads TGTGCCAGCAGTGAAATGACAGGCCGTTCACATGAAGCTTTCTTT.

The chain recombines TRBV18 with TRBJ2-3; D unclear. Trimming took off 0 bases at V and 0 bases at J, with 7 bases between the two ends. The CDR3 sequence is 15 residues long. Per germline, CDR1 KGHSH and CDR2 LQKENI. The chain's CDR3 is CASSPPGGSTDTQYF. CDR3 sequence (DNA): TGTGCCAGCTCACCACCTGGCGGAAGCACAGATACGCAGTATTTT.

CDR3 amino acids: CASSPGLAGAGANVLTF. CDR3 DNA: TGTGCCAGCAGCCCGGGACTAGCGGGAGCTGGGGCCAACGTCCTGACTTTC. This chain uses TRBV5-4 with TRBJ2-6; 14 bases match TRBD2. V lost 4 bases and J lost 2; bases outside the gene matches: 2. Germline V gene sequence: CDR1 SGHNT, CDR2 YYREEE (reference sequence). The CDR3 length is 17 residues.

This clone was seen a few times. A junction end diverges from the germline sequence, so it may reflect a read error. The chain joins TRBV5-5 to TRBJ1-4; 8 bases line up with TRBD1. CDR1 and CDR2 from the germline V gene are SGHKS and YYEKEE (reference sequence). There are 15 residues in the CDR3. This CDR3 reads CASNGQGRTNEKLFF. The CDR3, as DNA: TGTGCCAGCAACGGACAGGGAAGAACTAATGAGAAACTGTTTTTT.

The chain joins TRBV28 to TRBJ2-1, with D possibly being TRBD2 (5 bases). The CDR3 is made up of 15 amino acids. V was shortened by 1 base and J by 9 bases, with 16 bases between the two germline ends. Germline CDR1 is MDHEN and CDR2 is SYDVKM. This CDR3 is CASSLSPSRGFEQFF. DNA of the CDR3: TGTGCCAGCAGTTTATCCCCATCACGCGGGTTTGAGCAGTTCTTC.

The V gene is TRBV5-5, the J gene TRBJ2-5, with 9 nucleotides matching TRBD1. The CDR3 totals 14 residues. The germline V gene encodes CDR1 SGHKS and CDR2 YYEKEE (reference sequence). V lost 5 bases and J lost 0; bases outside the gene matches: 2. The CDR3 reads CASRTGGNQETQYF. Here the CDR3 DNA reads TGTGCCAGCAGGACAGGGGGAAACCAAGAGACCCAGTACTTC.

The rearrangement links TRBV10-3 to TRBJ2-5; TRBD1 matches at 7 bases. The CDR3 totals 14 residues. Trimming at V came to 6 bases and at J to 2 bases, leaving 6 bases not matched to a gene. CDR1 is ENHRY and CDR2 is SYGVKD in the germline V gene. DNA of the CDR3: TGTGCCATCAGAGGGACAGCTGGGCAAGAGACCCAGTACTTC. It translates to CAIRGTAGQETQYF.

This clone appeared once. The chain employs TRBV24-1 and TRBJ2-3; TRBD2 matches at 7 bases. Germline assignment: CDR1 KGHDR and CDR2 SFDVKD. J was trimmed by 4 bases and V by 5 bases; bases with no gene match: 5. CDR3 length: 14 residues. CDR3 residues: CATSGSGVPDTQYF. The CDR3 nucleotides are TGTGCCACCAGTGGAAGCGGGGTCCCAGATACGCAGTATTTT.

The chain couples TRBV10-3 to TRBJ1-1; 10 bases line up with TRBD1. The ends lost 10 bases at V and 0 bases at J; junction bases unmatched: 5. The germline gives CDR1 ENHRY, CDR2 SYGVKD. The CDR3 spans 14 residues. CDR3 coding DNA: TGTGCCACCTCGGGACAGGGGATGAACACTGAAGCTTTCTTT. Translation gives CATSGQGMNTEAFF.

The rearrangement joins TRBV28 to TRBJ1-6; D not certain. The length of the CDR3 is 15 residues. CDR1 and CDR2 (germline): MDHEN, SYDVKM. V shed 2 bases and J shed 0 bases, with 5 bases lying between them. CDR3: CASSLPSSYNSPLHF. In DNA form, the CDR3 reads TGTGCCAGCAGTTTACCCAGCTCCTATAATTCACCCCTCCACTTT.

This clone was seen only once. The gene calls are TRBV11-2 and TRBJ2-3; possibly TRBD1 for D (5 bases). The V and J ends lost 6 bases and 2 bases respectively, with 12 bases between them. Germline CDR1 SGHAT, CDR2 FQNNGV. This CDR3 is built from 14 residues. The DNA of the CDR3 is TGTGCCAGCAGTTCAGGGTGGACCACAGATACGCAGTATTTT. Its protein product is CASSSGWTTDTQYF.

This chain joins TRBV6-5 and TRBJ2-7, with D tentatively TRBD2 (5 bases). CDR1 is MNHEY, CDR2 SVGAGI, per germline. This CDR3 comprises 13 residues. V lost 5 bases, J lost 5 bases, and 13 bases lay in between. CDR3 loop: CASSLTGINEQYF. The DNA of the CDR3 is TGTGCCAGCAGTCTGACGGGGATAAACGAGCAGTACTTC.

V is TRBV4-1 and J is TRBJ1-5; D is undetermined. Germline loops: CDR1 MGHRA, CDR2 YSYEKL. This CDR3 is built from 15 residues. The V end was cut by 3 bases, the J end by 1 base, with 10 bases between. The CDR3 coding sequence is TGCGCCAGCAGCCATAGCGGAGTAAGCAATCAGCCCCAGCATTTT. Amino acid sequence: CASSHSGVSNQPQHF.

This chain uses TRBV6-5 with TRBJ2-7, with 15 bases lining up with TRBD2. The V gene's germline CDR1 is MNHEY and CDR2 SVGAGI. This CDR3 is 14 amino acids long. The V gene end was trimmed by 2 bases and the J gene end by 11 bases; junction bases not matched to a gene: 4. The CDR3 sequence is CASSYGGLAGGEYF. The CDR3, as DNA: TGTGCCAGCAGTTACGGAGGACTAGCGGGAGGGGAGTACTTC.

This chain connects TRBV28 to TRBJ2-7; D gene uncertain. This CDR3 is 11 amino acids long. Germline-derived CDR1 and CDR2 are MDHEN and SYDVKM. V was trimmed by 9 bases and J by 7 bases, leaving 13 bases between them. CDR3 sequence (DNA): TGTGCCAGTGCCTTACTCTCGGAGCAGTACTTC. Protein sequence: CASALLSEQYF.